One sample yielded the 25 T cell receptor beta chains listed below, sequenced in a study of T-cell reconstitution after alpha-beta-depleted transplantation in children. Preparation of the TCRbeta library was carried out with unique molecular identifiers. A single record per CDR3 protein comes from TCRdb applying MiXCR to the PCR reads. The sample yields 200,000 to 250,000 distinct CDR3 sequences, under 8.5% seen once. This material consisted of PBMCs, mostly from graft donor cells, taken 360 days after TCRalphabeta/CD19-depleted stem cell transplant. All receptors derive from a male patient between 2 and 15 years old who had a stem cell transplant for acute myeloid leukemia, so the T cells may come from the graft donor.

This clonotype was seen ten or more times. The chain carries TRBV4-3 and TRBJ2-4, with 12 bases aligning to TRBD2. J was trimmed by 9 bases and V by 0 bases; bases with no gene match: 12. Germline CDR1 reads LGHNA; CDR2 reads YSLEER. The CDR3 has 18 amino acids. The CDR3 sequence is CASSQDHRTSGMYGIQYF. CDR3 bases: TGCGCCAGCAGCCAAGATCACCGGACTAGCGGGATGTATGGCATTCAGTACTTC.

This clonotype was counted at least ten times. The chain combines TRBV7-2 with TRBJ1-3, with a tentative D call TRBD1 (5 bases). The CDR3 has 16 residues. V was clipped by 5 bases and J by 3 bases, with 17 bases between them. Germline V gene lookup returns CDR1 SGHTA and CDR2 FQGNSA. CDR3: CASSRASGLVGNTIYF. In DNA, the CDR3 is TGTGCCAGCAGCAGAGCTTCAGGGTTGGTTGGAAACACCATATATTTT.

Many counts were recorded for this clonotype. The V gene is TRBV28, the J gene TRBJ1-2; 7 nucleotides match TRBD1. CDR1 is MDHEN and CDR2 is SYDVKM in the germline V gene. The CDR3 is made up of 12 amino acids. Trimming at V came to 7 bases and at J to 3 bases, leaving 2 bases not matched to a gene. CDR3 protein: CASNQGDYGYTF. CDR3 nucleotides: TGTGCCAGCAACCAGGGGGACTATGGCTACACCTTC.

This clonotype came up many times. This chain connects TRBV24-1 to TRBJ1-2, with D unresolved. CDR1 and CDR2 (germline): KGHDR, SFDVKD. The V end was cut by 1 base, the J end by 6 bases, with 5 bases between. The CDR3 loop spans 12 amino acids. The CDR3 DNA sequence: TGTGCCACCAGTGATTTCAAGGATGGCTACACCTTC. As protein: CATSDFKDGYTF.

This clonotype was detected many times. The chain couples TRBV4-2 to TRBJ1-1; D unclear. Trimming cost V 0 bases and J 1 base, with 0 bases left between them. The germline CDR1 and CDR2 sequences are LGHNA and YNFKEQ. This CDR3 has 12 residues. CDR3 in DNA: TGTGCCAGCAGCCAAGAGAACACTGAAGCTTTCTTT. It specifies CASSQENTEAFF.

This clonotype came up many times. The chain employs TRBV11-2 and TRBJ1-3; D is unclear. Germline CDR1 is SGHAT and CDR2 is FQNNGV. The ends were cut back, 2 bases at V and 0 bases at J, with 5 bases in the middle. The CDR3 is made up of 14 amino acids. The CDR3 nucleotides read TGTGCCAGCAGCTTACACTCCTCTGGAAACACCATATATTTT. Protein: CASSLHSSGNTIYF. The full variable domain, in which reference TRBV11-2 and TRBJ1-3 provide the parts outside the CDR3, is EAGVAQSPRYKIIEKRQSVAFWCNPISGHATLYWYQQILGQGPKLLIQFQNNGVVDDSQLPKDRFSAERLKGVDSTLKIQPAKLEDSAVYLCASSLHSSGNTIYFGEGSWLTVV.

This chain uses TRBV4-1 with TRBJ2-6, with TRBD1 identical over 9 bases. CDR3 length: 21 residues. The germline V gene encodes CDR1 MGHRA and CDR2 YSYEKL. V dropped 1 base and J dropped 0; count of bases not matched to a gene: 13. The CDR3 coding sequence is TGCGCCAGCAGCCAAGGAGACCCTGGGACAGGGCTACACTCTGGGGCCAACGTCCTGACTTTC. It is translated as CASSQGDPGTGLHSGANVLTF.

This chain links TRBV7-2 with TRBJ1-4; D ambiguous. The CDR3 contains 15 residues. CDR1 and CDR2 from the germline V gene are SGHTA and FQGNSA. V was trimmed by 1 base and J by 7 bases, leaving 13 bases between them. The DNA for the CDR3 is TGTGCCAGCAGCTTAGGTTCGGGAGGTGGTGAAAAACTGTTTTTT. Its translation is CASSLGSGGGEKLFF.

The chain carries TRBV12-3 or TRBV12-4 and TRBJ2-3; D ambiguous. Trimming took 4 bases from V and 5 from J, leaving 16 bases between them. CDR3 length equals 15 residues. The CDR3 sequence is CASSSYRTVIDTQYF. The CDR3 bases are TGTGCCAGCAGTTCATACCGGACGGTGATAGATACGCAGTATTTT.

J is TRBJ2-5 and V is TRBV5-1; D is unresolved. Per the germline V gene, CDR1 is SGHRS and CDR2 is YFSETQ. The CDR3 sequence is 13 residues long. V was shortened by 0 bases and J by 5 bases, with 8 bases between the two germline ends. CDR3 in amino acids: CASSLGIGETQYF. The DNA for the CDR3 is TGCGCCAGCAGCTTGGGGATCGGGGAGACCCAGTACTTC.

This clonotype was recorded a few times. The chain has TRBV7-9 and TRBJ1-1; 7 positions match TRBD1. This CDR3 spans 15 amino acids. In germline, CDR1 is SEHNR, CDR2 FQNEAQ (reference sequence). V lost 1 base and J lost 0; bases outside the gene matches: 2. The CDR3 DNA reads TGTGCCAGCAGCTTAGGAAGGGGGCTGAACACTGAAGCTTTCTTT. Protein sequence: CASSLGRGLNTEAFF.

V gene TRBV12-3 or TRBV12-4 combines with J gene TRBJ2-7; TRBD1 agrees at 7 bases. Trimming cost V 5 bases and J 3 bases; bases outside gene matches: 4. This CDR3 has 13 amino acids. CDR3 sequence: CASSDTGDYEQYF. In DNA form, the CDR3 reads TGTGCCAGCAGTGACACAGGGGACTACGAGCAGTACTTC.

This clonotype was detected ten times or more. The chain is built from TRBV4-2 and TRBJ1-1; D call uncertain. The CDR3 has 18 residues. The germline gives CDR1 LGHNA, CDR2 YNFKEQ. Trimming stripped 3 bases from V and 3 bases from J, with 23 bases between. CDR3 nucleotides: TGTGCCAGCAGCCACCCCCGAGCCCTGAGGACCACATACACTGAAGCTTTCTTT. Amino acids: CASSHPRALRTTYTEAFF.

The chain joins TRBV19 to TRBJ1-2; D gene uncertain. The ends were cut back, 6 bases at V and 4 bases at J, with 15 bases in the middle. Germline V gene data show CDR1 as LNHDA and CDR2 as SQIVND (reference sequence). This CDR3 region has 14 residues. CDR3 residues: CASRIPSAGYGYTF. The CDR3 DNA reads as TGTGCCAGTAGGATCCCATCCGCAGGCTATGGCTACACCTTC.

The chain employs TRBV14 and TRBJ2-2; maybe TRBD2 (5 bases). The germline V gene encodes CDR1 SGHDN and CDR2 FVKESK. The CDR3 is 15 amino acids. Trimming stripped 4 bases from V and 3 bases from J, with 12 bases between. The CDR3 sequence: CASSPREHYTGELFF. CDR3 bases: TGTGCCAGCAGCCCCCGGGAACACTACACCGGGGAGCTGTTTTTT.

This clonotype showed up many times. The chain has TRBV12-3 or TRBV12-4 and TRBJ1-2, with 8 bases matching TRBD1. The J segment lost 7 bases and the V segment lost 4 bases, leaving 17 bases of the junction unmatched. The CDR3 has 17 amino acids. The CDR3 region is CASSSRPGQERVGGYTF. CDR3 nucleotides: TGTGCCAGCAGTTCTAGACCGGGACAGGAGAGAGTGGGTGGCTACACCTTC.

This sequence joins TRBV21-1 and TRBJ1-1; TRBD1 was called by the table and not checked on the DNA. TRBV21-1 is a recognized pseudogene. The CDR3 has 16 amino acids. In DNA, the CDR3 is TGTGCCAGCAGCAAATCCCCCGGGACAGGGGACACTGAAGCTTTCTTT. It is translated as CASSKSPGTGDTEAFF.

The sample holds many counts of this clonotype. V usage is TRBV7-2 and J usage is TRBJ2-1, with D possibly being TRBD1 (6 bases). Trimming left V 1 base short and J 9 bases short, with 16 bases between. The CDR3 has 15 residues. The germline gives CDR1 SGHTA, CDR2 FQGNSA. CDR3 in amino acids: CASSLVPRQVGEQFF. The CDR3 nucleotides read TGTGCCAGCAGCTTAGTTCCTAGACAGGTGGGTGAGCAGTTCTTC. The whole variable domain, filled in from reference TRBV7-2 and TRBJ2-1, reads GAGVSQSPSNKVTEKGKDVELRCDPISGHTALYWYRQSLGQGLEFLIYFQGNSAPDKSGLPSDRFSAERTGGSVSTLTIQRTQQEDSAVYLCASSLVPRQVGEQFFGPGTRLTVL.

This clonotype was seen a few times. The V call is TRBV21-1, the J call TRBJ2-5. TRBV21-1 is tagged as a pseudogene. CDR3 length: 15 amino acids. Here the CDR3 reads CASSKAGLRQETQYF. The CDR3 DNA is TGTGCCAGCAGCAAAGCGGGGTTGCGGCAAGAGACCCAGTACTTC.

This clonotype was seen at least ten times. The chain is built from TRBV5-1 and TRBJ2-1, with 8 bases fitting TRBD1. Looked up from germline, CDR1 is SGHRS and CDR2 is YFSETQ. The V segment lost 0 bases and the J segment 7 bases; nucleotides outside the gene matches: 0. The CDR3 spans 13 residues. CDR3 coding DNA: TGCGCCAGCAGCTTGGGGACAGGGAATGAGCAGTTCTTC. It is translated as CASSLGTGNEQFF.

This clonotype was recorded once. The V and J genes are TRBV19 and TRBJ1-1; D call uncertain. Germline CDR1 and CDR2: LNHDA and SQIVND (reference sequence). The V and J ends lost 3 bases and 6 bases respectively, with 8 bases between them. The length of the CDR3 is 12 residues. CDR3 sequence: CASSMRVAEAFF. The CDR3 nucleotides are TGTGCCAGTAGTATGCGCGTTGCTGAAGCTTTCTTT.

This clonotype was observed a handful of times. This chain joins TRBV20-1 and TRBJ1-1, with D maybe TRBD1 (5 bases). With 3 bases removed from V and 3 bases from J, the gap between germline ends came to 11 bases. Germline V gene sequence: CDR1 DFQATT, CDR2 SNEGSKA (reference sequence). The CDR3 loop spans 13 amino acids. The CDR3 sequence is CSARGQADTEAFF. CDR3 in DNA: TGCAGTGCTAGGGGGCAGGCAGACACTGAAGCTTTCTTT.

This clonotype occurred a few times. CDR3 DNA sequence: TGCGCCAGCAGCTTGGAAGGGTCCTGGGGACAGGAGATCAGGGCTTTCTTT. Translated: CASSLEGSWGQEIRAFF. The V call is TRBV5-1, the J call TRBJ1-1, with 8 bases lining up with TRBD1. The CDR3 totals 17 residues. The trim removed 0 bases at V and 11 bases at J, leaving 18 bases unmatched. Germline V lookup: CDR1 SGHRS, CDR2 YFSETQ.

This clonotype was counted many times. The V call is TRBV5-1, the J call TRBJ1-2, with TRBD1 identical over 7 bases. The V and J ends lost 0 bases and 5 bases, in that order; junction bases with no gene match: 10. This CDR3 contains 16 residues. CDR1 SGHRS and CDR2 YFSETQ come from the germline V gene. The CDR3 loop is CASSLVQGPRVYGYTF. CDR3 DNA sequence: TGCGCCAGCAGCTTGGTACAGGGGCCAAGGGTATATGGCTACACCTTC.

The V and J genes are TRBV30 and TRBJ2-2; no clear D gene. CDR3 length: 13 amino acids. Looked up from germline, CDR1 is GTSNPN and CDR2 is SVGIG (reference sequence). Trimming took off 7 bases at V and 3 bases at J, with 12 bases between the two ends. CDR3 in amino acids: CASTLSYTGELFF. As DNA, the CDR3 is TGTGCCTCCACACTTTCGTACACCGGGGAGCTGTTTTTT.